The clone carrying this T cell receptor beta chain was found many times. Alpha- and beta-chain coverage of first-strand cDNA came from TRAV- and TRBV-specific primers. The PCR that amplified TCRs ran for about 18 cycles, relying on a constant-region primer and a V-primer adapter. One entry per CDR3 protein, called by TCRdb with MiXCR from the reads. The table shows about 64,000 distinct CDR3 sequences, with more than 20% occurring only once. Germline V gene sequence: CDR1 SGHRS, CDR2 YFSETQ. This CDR3 has 16 residues. The V segment lost 2 bases and the J segment 9 bases; nucleotides outside the gene matches: 10. Time point of the sample: before trial treatment. Treatment combined nivolumab, ipilimumab, aspirin, low-dose cyclophosphamide and low-dose radiotherapy in a dose-escalation trial. These data belong to a study of low-dose radiotherapy and immunotherapy resistance in tumors.

The receptor's source is a male donor with rectosigmoid adenocarcinoma. The starting material was PBMCs, obtained before treatment. The chain uses TRBV5-1 and TRBJ2-1; TRBD2 matches 11 bases. The CDR3 loop is CASSFSGRANPAEQFF. CDR3 bases: TGCGCCAGCAGCTTTAGCGGGAGGGCGAATCCTGCTGAGCAGTTCTTC.